A single sample is the source of the 17 T cell receptor beta chains below, sequenced in a study of beta chain features in type 1 diabetes. Reverse transcription of all isolated RNA meant that expressed TCRB transcripts were sequenced. Sequencing was performed with immunoSEQ multiplex PCR; in TCRdb, only in-frame clones are kept and a portion is missing. The sample consists of more than 300,000 clones, 10% to 15% of them appearing once. Material for sequencing was naive CD4+ T cells from blood. Every receptor here comes from a man in his late teens or twenties in good health.

A few counts support this clone. J is TRBJ2-5 and V is TRBV29-1; 11 bases map to TRBD1. The germline gives CDR1 SQVTM, CDR2 ANQGSEA. This CDR3 spans 15 amino acids. The trim removed 2 bases at V and 5 bases at J, leaving 7 bases unmatched. CDR3 nucleotide sequence: TGCAGCGTTGAAAAACTAGGACAGGGGGCGGAGACCCAGTACTTC. Amino acid sequence: CSVEKLGQGAETQYF.

This clone was counted only a few times. This chain joins TRBV15 and TRBJ2-3; maybe TRBD2 (5 bases). The CDR3 is 15 residues long. Germline V gene lookup returns CDR1 LNHNV and CDR2 YYDKDF (reference sequence). V lost 1 base and J 1 base, leaving 9 bases between the germline ends. Written as DNA, the CDR3 is TGTGCCACCAGCAGAGCTAGCATCGGCACAGATACGCAGTATTTT. It specifies CATSRASIGTDTQYF.

The rearrangement uses TRBV28 and TRBJ2-7; possibly TRBD1 for D (5 bases). V gave up 5 bases and J gave up 5 bases, with 22 bases separating them. The CDR3 spans 16 residues. Germline assignment: CDR1 MDHEN and CDR2 SYDVKM. CDR3 in DNA: TGTGCCAGCAGTCCTAGGGGCAGGGTGTCGTCCCACGAGCAGTACTTC. Residues: CASSPRGRVSSHEQYF.

The chain has TRBV7-9 and TRBJ2-1; D unclear. The CDR3 extends over 12 amino acids. The germline V gene encodes CDR1 SEHNR and CDR2 FQNEAQ (reference sequence). V was trimmed by 2 bases and J by 7 bases, leaving 6 bases between them. CDR3 amino acids: CASSLTANEQFF. CDR3 DNA: TGTGCCAGCAGCTTAACCGCGAATGAGCAGTTCTTC.

V gene TRBV7-2 combines with J gene TRBJ2-3, with 7 bases identical to TRBD2. Trimming cost V 0 bases and J 6 bases; bases outside gene matches: 3. CDR1 SGHTA and CDR2 FQGNSA come from the germline V gene. The CDR3 is 14 residues long. CDR3 nucleotide sequence: TGTGCCAGCAGCTTAGCGGGGGGGTTGGATACGCAGTATTTT. Translated: CASSLAGGLDTQYF.

The chain links TRBV7-9 to TRBJ1-2; the match to TRBD1 covers 10 bases. J lost 10 bases, V lost 4 bases, and 12 bases had no gene match. CDR1 and CDR2 (germline): SEHNR, FQNEAQ (reference sequence). The CDR3 length is 15 residues. DNA for the CDR3: TGTGCCAGCAGCTCAATGGGACAGGGGACGCGAGTCTACACCTTC. This sequence encodes CASSSMGQGTRVYTF.

The sample holds a few counts of this clone. The chain combines TRBV11-2 with TRBJ2-5; 7 nucleotides match TRBD2. The germline V gene encodes CDR1 SGHAT and CDR2 FQNNGV. The ends lost 3 bases at V and 9 bases at J; junction bases unmatched: 7. The CDR3 length is 13 residues. CDR3 coding DNA: TGTGCCAGCAGCTTCAGTGGCGGGGGTCCCCAGTACTTC. The encoded protein is CASSFSGGGPQYF.

This clone was detected a few times. The chain recombines TRBV11-1 with TRBJ2-7; D may be TRBD2 (6 bases). Trimming shortened V by 5 bases and J by 3 bases, and 14 bases separated the two germline ends. The CDR3 is 14 residues long. Per the germline V gene, CDR1 is SGHAT and CDR2 is FQDESV (reference sequence). The CDR3 nucleotides are TGTGCCAGCAGCAACCGACCGGGACTCTACGAGCAGTACTTC. It encodes CASSNRPGLYEQYF.

V gene TRBV18 combines with J gene TRBJ2-7, with 8 positions matching TRBD2. The length of the CDR3 is 14 residues. The ends lost 2 bases at V and 4 bases at J; junction bases unmatched: 4. Germline CDR1 reads KGHSH; CDR2 reads LQKENI. In DNA, the CDR3 is TGTGCCAGCTCACCAAGGGCGGGAGGTTACGAGCAGTACTTC. Amino acids: CASSPRAGGYEQYF.

This clone was seen a few times. The rearrangement uses TRBV5-1 and TRBJ2-3; D ambiguous. Trimming left V 0 bases short and J 0 bases short, with 8 bases between. Per germline, CDR1 SGHRS and CDR2 YFSETQ. The CDR3 is made up of 15 amino acids. CDR3 sequence reads: CASSLAYPSTDTQYF. The CDR3 DNA reads TGCGCCAGCAGCTTGGCCTATCCTAGCACAGATACGCAGTATTTT.

This clone was counted only a few times. The genes are TRBV15 and TRBJ2-7, with 10 bases lining up with TRBD1. Germline loops: CDR1 LNHNV, CDR2 YYDKDF (reference sequence). J gave up 5 bases and V 1 base, and 8 bases lay outside the gene matches. The CDR3 consists of 16 residues. The CDR3 sequence: CATSRGPGTGAHEQYF. CDR3 nucleotide sequence: TGTGCCACCAGCAGAGGACCCGGGACAGGGGCTCACGAGCAGTACTTC.

The chain joins TRBV5-4 to TRBJ2-2; 12 bases map to TRBD2. Losses at the gene ends were 1 base for V and 7 bases for J; bases not matched to a gene: 5. Germline V gene data show CDR1 as SGHNT and CDR2 as YYREEE (reference sequence). The CDR3 contains 16 residues. The CDR3 protein is CASSLLAGGPFGELFF. For the CDR3, the DNA is TGTGCCAGCAGCTTGCTAGCGGGGGGGCCCTTCGGGGAGCTGTTTTTT.

This clone was picked up a small number of times. V gene TRBV5-4 combines with J gene TRBJ1-2; D perhaps matches TRBD1 (5 bases). This CDR3 spans 15 amino acids. The germline V gene encodes CDR1 SGHNT and CDR2 YYREEE (reference sequence). Between the trimmed V and J ends, which lost 0 bases and 3 bases, there was a span of 12 bases. The CDR3 loop is CASSLANPGDYGYTF. The CDR3 DNA sequence: TGTGCCAGCAGCTTGGCCAACCCGGGGGACTATGGCTACACCTTC.

This clone was observed a few times. This chain connects TRBV5-4 to TRBJ2-7; TRBD2 is a possible D gene (6 bases). This CDR3 has 12 amino acids. Germline values: CDR1 SGHNT, CDR2 YYREEE (reference sequence). V gave up 6 bases and J gave up 2 bases, with 9 bases separating them. The CDR3 loop reads CASKGLPYEQYF. CDR3 sequence (DNA): TGTGCCAGCAAGGGACTTCCCTACGAGCAGTACTTC.

The sample holds a few counts of this clone. This chain uses TRBV14 with TRBJ1-2; no clear D gene. V shed 1 base and J shed 8 bases, with 11 bases lying between them. The CDR3 is 13 amino acids. Germline CDR1 SGHDN, CDR2 FVKESK. The CDR3, as DNA: TGTGCCAGCAGCCAAGGACAAATCTGGGGCTACACCTTC. Protein: CASSQGQIWGYTF.

This clone was detected a few times. The genes are TRBV9 and TRBJ2-7, with TRBD2 as a possible D gene (6 bases). CDR3 length: 14 amino acids. Trimming removed 1 base at V and 5 bases at J, with 13 bases between. Germline assignment: CDR1 SGDLS and CDR2 YYNGEE. The CDR3 DNA reads TGTGCCAGCAGCGTAAGCCTAGCGTCTGACGAGCAGTACTTC. It encodes CASSVSLASDEQYF.

V is TRBV7-9 and J is TRBJ1-1; D perhaps matches TRBD1 (5 bases). Germline V gene lookup returns CDR1 SEHNR and CDR2 FQNEAQ (reference sequence). The V gene lost 2 bases and the J gene lost 0 bases, with 7 bases spanning the gap. The CDR3 is 14 residues long. The DNA for the CDR3 is TGTGCCAGCAGCTTACGACAGCTGAACACTGAAGCTTTCTTT. Amino acids: CASSLRQLNTEAFF.